This TCR beta chain derives from a study of blood T cell repertoires in COVID-19. Across the whole study: Samples of COVID-19 (acute and convalescent) were obtained from the United States, Italy and Spain. T cells, B-cell-depleted T cells, or PBMCs supplied cDNA or gDNA.

The CDR3 has 14 amino acids. Trimming took off 6 bases at V and 4 bases at J, with 14 bases between the two ends. Germline V gives CDR1 WNHNN, CDR2 SYGVQD (reference sequence). Original processing methods: Amplification of reference gene primers provided the estimated nucleated cell counts. The data were produced by immunoSEQ multiplex PCR, yet TCRdb's version contains in-frame clones alone and is incomplete. V, J and clone size were drawn from that table, and D and trimming were deduced from the DNA. The profile covers approximately 150,000 clones, with around three quarters appearing a single time and less than 5.5% taken by the ten largest. This clone was seen once.

The sequence derives from a man aged 60 to 75 with acute or convalescent COVID-19. Sequenced sample: peripheral blood. The rearrangement links TRBV10-1 to TRBJ2-3; D gene ambiguous. The CDR3 sequence is CASSPPSRPDTQYF. CDR3 bases: TGCGCCAGCAGCCCCCCTAGTCGTCCAGATACGCAGTATTTT.